A selection of T cell receptor beta chains follows, all from one sample in a study of neurological immune-mediated disorders. MiXCR, applied by TCRdb to the 5' RACE reads, yields one record per CDR3 protein. This sample has more than 25,000 distinct CDR3 sequences, with roughly a sixth found just once. Source material: CD4+ T cells from blood. The source of these receptors is a female donor with HTLV-1-associated myelopathy (HAM/TSP). The CDR3 runs from the conserved cysteine through the conserved F or W. Rows give clone size only sometimes, using once, few, many, or a class for an expanded clone.

V gene	clone size	J gene	CDR3 protein
TRBV9	many	TRBJ2-5	CASSVEYSLQETQYF
TRBV30	few	TRBJ2-2	CAWSVQYTGELFF
TRBV15	many	TRBJ1-6	CATSRSPVGALNSPLHF
TRBV24-1	many	TRBJ2-3	CATSDTDGRSGTQYF
TRBV2	many	TRBJ1-3	CASSEDGNTIYF
TRBV5-1	many	TRBJ2-7	CASSLVGGHGSYEQYF
TRBV7-9	-	TRBJ2-3	CASSQGASGVTDTQYF
TRBV20-1	many	TRBJ2-4	CSARGDTYRNIQYF
TRBV10-3	few	TRBJ2-7	CAISAQDDYEQYF
TRBV7-2	many	TRBJ2-5	CASSLGGGQGTQYF
TRBV5-5	-	TRBJ2-3	CASSLDRPGIDTQYF
TRBV3-1	many	TRBJ2-1	CASSQWAAGGKNEQFF
TRBV13	many	TRBJ2-3	CASSSSGPDTQYF
TRBV5-1	-	TRBJ1-5	CASSRGGLDQPQHF
TRBV6-5	many	TRBJ2-3	CASSTGRSGRVTDTQYF
TRBV5-1	many	TRBJ2-7	CASRSQTGGELQYF
TRBV14	many	TRBJ2-3	CASSPGANTQYF
TRBV7-2	many	TRBJ2-3	CASSLGGIGTDTQYF
TRBV5-1	many	TRBJ2-3	CASSLAQYPTSTDTQYF
TRBV7-9	many	TRBJ1-6	CASGPPPDEDGTLHF
TRBV6-5	many	TRBJ2-2	CASSPWDYSNANTGELFF
TRBV29-1	many	TRBJ1-1	CSVEVQGWKAFF
TRBV20-1	many	TRBJ1-5	CSALRAYSNQPQHF
TRBV4-2	-	TRBJ2-4	CASSQGGAGDIQYF
TRBV20-1	many	TRBJ2-2	CSARGGTGGANTGELFF
TRBV11-1	many	TRBJ2-7	CASSLATEKAYEQYF
TRBV7-9	many	TRBJ2-7	CASSPRAAVGDEQYF
TRBV6-2/TRBV6-3	many	TRBJ2-7	CASSLDELAGRYEQYF
TRBV3-1	many	TRBJ1-3	CASFGQTLSGNTIYF
TRBV15	many	TRBJ2-5	CATSRDLGTRQETQYF
TRBV15	-	TRBJ2-7	CVTSSRTGNTYEQYF
TRBV10-3	many	TRBJ1-1	CAISDGGNTEAFF
TRBV21-1	medium-sized	TRBJ2-5	CASSPPAGDQETQYF
TRBV3-1	many	TRBJ2-7	CASRKGTAYEQYF
TRBV12-3/TRBV12-4	many	TRBJ2-1	CASTSVRVEQFF
TRBV5-5	many	TRBJ2-7	CASSRPASGEQYF
TRBV7-2	many	TRBJ2-3	CASSLLGGITDTQYF